Presented here are 10 T cell receptor beta chains from one specimen sequenced in a study of PD-1 blockade in classical Hodgkin lymphoma. Each patient's relapse followed autologous stem cell transplantation, and brentuximab vedotin exposure varied. This table comes from immunoSEQ multiplex PCR, and its TCRdb copy is limited to in-frame clones, with some not included. Of over 50,000 clones listed, 65% to 85% are singletons. Sequenced material: peripheral blood mononuclear cells (PBMCs), taken at baseline. The source of these receptors is a human donor with classical Hodgkin lymphoma.

The chain carries TRBV6-1 and TRBJ2-7, with D possibly TRBD2 on 6 matching bases. The CDR3 consists of 14 residues. V lost 3 bases and J 0 bases, leaving 9 bases between the germline ends. The germline CDR1 and CDR2 sequences are MNHNS and SASEGT. The CDR3 DNA follows: TGTGCCAGCAGTGATTTTAGCGGCTCCTACGAGCAGTACTTC. Protein sequence: CASSDFSGSYEQYF.

The chain recombines TRBV25-1 with TRBJ2-1, with D perhaps TRBD1 (6 bases). CDR1 MGHDK and CDR2 SYGVNS come from the germline V gene. The CDR3 is 15 amino acids. The germline V and J ends were trimmed by 3 bases and 5 bases, with 14 bases remaining between them. The CDR3 loop is CASSEIDRRNNEQFF. The CDR3 DNA sequence: TGTGCCAGCAGTGAGATAGACAGGAGGAACAATGAGCAGTTCTTC.

The chain is built from TRBV18 and TRBJ2-7; TRBD1 matches at 8 bases. The trim removed 5 bases at V and 2 bases at J, leaving 11 bases unmatched. There are 16 residues in the CDR3. Germline loops: CDR1 KGHSH, CDR2 LQKENI. CDR3 sequence (DNA): TGTGCCAGCTCAATGGCAGGGGGCTCCCAAACCTACGAGCAGTACTTC. It yields the protein CASSMAGGSQTYEQYF. Full variable domain (rest looked up from reference TRBV18 and TRBJ2-7): NAGVMQNPRHLVRRRGQEARLRCSPMKGHSHVYWYRQLPEEGLKFMVYLQKENIIDESGMPKERFSAEFPKEGPSILRIQQVVRGDSAAYFCASSMAGGSQTYEQYFGPGTRLTVT.

To note about this clone: The same CDR3 is also encoded by other DNA sequences in this sample. This chain joins TRBV5-1 and TRBJ1-5; 8 bases fit TRBD1. The CDR3 spans 15 residues. Germline V gene lookup returns CDR1 SGHRS and CDR2 YFSETQ. J lost 1 base, V lost 4 bases, and 4 bases had no gene match. CDR3 sequence (DNA): TGCGCCAGCAGCCTAGGACAGGGCAGCAATCAGCCCCAGCATTTT. This codes for CASSLGQGSNQPQHF.

The DNA of the CDR3 is TGTGCCAGCAGTTACTCGCCAGAAGGCTACGAGCAGTACGTC. This translates into CASSYSPEGYEQYV. The chain combines TRBV6-5 with TRBJ2-7, with D hard to call. With 0 bases removed from V and 3 bases from J, the gap between germline ends came to 9 bases. CDR3 length: 14 residues. Germline loops: CDR1 MNHEY, CDR2 SVGAGI.

This chain uses TRBV5-1 with TRBJ2-7; tentatively, D is TRBD2 (6 bases). CDR1 and CDR2 from the germline V gene are SGHRS and YFSETQ. This CDR3 has 15 amino acids. Trimming took 0 bases from V and 3 from J, leaving 13 bases between them. The CDR3 loop reads CASSLGSGGSYEQYF. As DNA, the CDR3 is TGCGCCAGCAGCTTGGGTTCCGGGGGTAGCTACGAGCAGTACTTC.

This chain links TRBV11-3 with TRBJ2-1; 8 bases are shared with TRBD1. This CDR3 has 16 amino acids. CDR1 and CDR2 (germline): SGHNT, YENEEA. The V and J ends lost 5 bases and 5 bases, in that order; junction bases with no gene match: 11. CDR3 DNA: TGTGCCAGCAGCCCAGGGGGCGGGACTGGGGACAATGAGCAGTTCTTC. This gives the protein CASSPGGGTGDNEQFF.

The chain recombines TRBV10-3 with TRBJ1-1; 7 nucleotides agree with TRBD1. Looked up from germline, CDR1 is ENHRY and CDR2 is SYGVKD. Germline trimming cut 8 bases from V and 0 bases from J; bases unmatched to any gene: 9. The CDR3 is 15 amino acids. CDR3 protein: CAIRGTEPMNTEAFF. CDR3 nucleotide sequence: TGTGCCATCCGAGGGACAGAGCCCATGAACACTGAAGCTTTCTTT.

A few counts support this clone. The genes are TRBV10-3 and TRBJ2-1; the match to TRBD2 covers 10 bases. CDR3 size: 16 residues. Germline V gene data show CDR1 as ENHRY and CDR2 as SYGVKD. V gave up 3 bases and J gave up 7 bases; unmatched junction bases: 9. The CDR3 DNA follows: TGTGCCATCAGTGATGCTCTAGCGGGAGCGCTAAATGAGCAGTTCTTC. The encoded protein is CAISDALAGALNEQFF.

The V gene is TRBV27, the J gene TRBJ2-5; D may be TRBD2 (5 bases). Trimming removed 4 bases at V and 5 bases at J, with 11 bases between. CDR3 length equals 13 residues. Germline V gene data show CDR1 as MNHEY and CDR2 as SMNVEV (reference sequence). DNA of the CDR3: TGTGCCAGCAGTTCCTCGGAGGACGAGACCCAGTACTTC. It specifies CASSSSEDETQYF.